A single sample is the source of the 23 T cell receptor beta chains below, sequenced in a study of blood T cells in healthy people across ages. The use of a sample-barcoded 5' primer and a J-beta primer mix characterized a second PCR of about 7 to 12 cycles. TCRdb processed the 5' RACE reads anew with MiXCR; each CDR3 protein has one entry. The sample consists of 700,000 or so distinct CDR3 sequences, less than 45% of them appearing once. The sequenced material came from blood. All receptors come from a man older than 75 in good health.

The rearrangement joins TRBV5-1 to TRBJ1-6; possibly TRBD1 for D (5 bases). The ends were cut back, 5 bases at V and 5 bases at J, with 11 bases in the middle. The CDR3 runs to 14 residues. CDR1 is SGHRS, CDR2 YFSETQ, per germline. The CDR3 loop is CASRLQVNNSPLHF. In DNA, the CDR3 is TGCGCCAGCAGACTACAGGTGAATAATTCACCCCTCCACTTT. Together with reference TRBV5-1 and TRBJ1-6, the CDR3 gives the full variable domain: KAGVTQTPRYLIKTRGQQVTLSCSPISGHRSVSWYQQTPGQGLQFLFEYFSETQRNKGNFPGRFSGRQFSNSRSEMNVSTLELGDSALYLCASRLQVNNSPLHFGNGTRLTVT.

V is TRBV7-6 and J is TRBJ1-5; 7 bases are a match to TRBD1. Germline CDR1 is SGHVS and CDR2 is FNYEAQ. The CDR3 length is 15 residues. J gave up 3 bases and V 5 bases, and 7 bases lay outside the gene matches. This chain's CDR3 is CASSILQGNNQPQHF. The CDR3 DNA reads TGTGCCAGCAGCATATTACAGGGGAACAATCAGCCCCAGCATTTT. The complete variable domain, with remaining parts taken from reference TRBV7-6 and TRBJ1-5, reads GAGVSQSPRYKVTKRGQDVALRCDPISGHVSLYWYRQALGQGPEFLTYFNYEAQQDKSGLPNDRFSAERPEGSISTLTIQRTEQRDSAMYRCASSILQGNNQPQHFGDGTRLSIL.

The chain couples TRBV12-3 or TRBV12-4 to TRBJ2-7; D perhaps matches TRBD1 (6 bases). The CDR3 length is 14 residues. The V end was cut by 5 bases, the J end by 0 bases, with 11 bases between. CDR3 nucleotides: TGTGCCAGCAGTCCCCGGACAGACTCCTACGAGCAGTACTTC. It translates to CASSPRTDSYEQYF.

This clonotype was counted ten times or more. The chain couples TRBV4-3 to TRBJ2-4, with TRBD1 identical over 8 bases. CDR1 and CDR2 from the germline V gene are LGHNA and YSLEER. The CDR3 runs 15 residues. The trim removed 3 bases at V and 6 bases at J, leaving 7 bases unmatched. Here the CDR3 DNA reads TGCGCCAGCAGCCAGCAAGACAGGGGCGTAAACATTCAGTACTTC. The encoded protein is CASSQQDRGVNIQYF.

The rearrangement joins TRBV7-6 to TRBJ2-5, with D perhaps matching TRBD1 or TRBD2 (5 bases each). V lost 7 bases and J 11 bases, leaving 23 bases between the germline ends. This CDR3 region has 14 residues. Germline assignment: CDR1 SGHVS and CDR2 FNYEAQ. CDR3 loop: CASNRGAGSGEQYF. DNA of the CDR3: TGTGCCAGCAATCGGGGCGCAGGGTCGGGTGAGCAGTACTTC.

The rearrangement joins TRBV5-4 to TRBJ2-4; either TRBD1 or TRBD2 may fit D (5 bases each). The J call may be mistaken, given a closer DNA end match to TRBJ2-5. The CDR3 totals 15 residues. Per the germline V gene, CDR1 is SGHNT and CDR2 is YYREEE (reference sequence). The CDR3 nucleotides read TGTGCCAGCAGCTTGGCGGGACCTGGGCGGGAGACCCAGTACTTC. Encoded protein: CASSLAGPGRETQYF.

The chain combines TRBV24-1 with TRBJ2-3; a possible D gene is TRBD1 (5 bases). Germline loops: CDR1 KGHDR, CDR2 SFDVKD. V was cut by 5 bases and J by 1 base, with 9 bases left in between. The length of the CDR3 is 14 residues. CDR3 coding DNA: TGTGCCACCAGTGTAGGGGAAGGCACAGATACGCAGTATTTT. It encodes CATSVGEGTDTQYF.

The chain uses TRBV7-8 and TRBJ1-6, with a weak D call TRBD1 (5 bases). This CDR3 is built from 18 residues. Germline loops: CDR1 SGHVS, CDR2 FQNEAQ. The V gene lost 5 bases and the J gene lost 0 bases, with 17 bases spanning the gap. The CDR3 loop reads CASSTGAGQSSYNSPLHF. The CDR3 DNA sequence: TGTGCCAGCAGCACCGGGGCAGGTCAAAGCTCCTATAATTCACCCCTCCACTTT.

The chain employs TRBV7-6 and TRBJ2-5; 8 nucleotides match TRBD1. J was trimmed by 5 bases and V by 2 bases; bases with no gene match: 7. The CDR3 contains 15 residues. Per germline, CDR1 SGHVS and CDR2 FNYEAQ. DNA for the CDR3: TGTGCCAGCAGCTTAAACAGGGGGAGGAGGGAGACCCAGTACTTC. Amino acid sequence: CASSLNRGRRETQYF.

This sequence joins TRBV29-1 and TRBJ2-7; D unresolved. The germline CDR1 and CDR2 sequences are SQVTM and ANQGSEA. This CDR3 has 15 residues. V lost 5 bases, J lost 4 bases, and 21 bases lay in between. CDR3 in DNA: TGCAGCGTTATATCCAATCAACCCGCCACGTACGAGCAGTACTTC. This encodes CSVISNQPATYEQYF.

The sample holds many counts of this clonotype. The chain combines TRBV6-2 or TRBV6-3 with TRBJ2-7, with D perhaps matching TRBD1 (6 bases). The CDR3 consists of 20 residues. Germline values: CDR1 MNHEY, CDR2 SVGEGT. Trimming shortened V by 0 bases and J by 1 base, and 25 bases separated the two germline ends. The CDR3 sequence is CASSYSSATGVRMLSYEQYF. The DNA for the CDR3 is TGTGCCAGCAGTTACTCGAGCGCGACAGGTGTAAGAATGCTTTCCTACGAGCAGTACTTC.

The chain has TRBV5-1 and TRBJ2-5; the D gene is possibly TRBD1 (5 bases). Trimming pared 4 bases from V and 1 base from J, leaving 11 bases between. The CDR3 has 14 residues. Germline V gene sequence: CDR1 SGHRS, CDR2 YFSETQ. This chain's CDR3 is CASSVEGVQETQYF. CDR3 nucleotide sequence: TGCGCCAGCAGCGTGGAAGGGGTCCAAGAGACCCAGTACTTC. The full variable domain, in which reference TRBV5-1 and TRBJ2-5 provide the parts outside the CDR3, is KAGVTQTPRYLIKTRGQQVTLSCSPISGHRSVSWYQQTPGQGLQFLFEYFSETQRNKGNFPGRFSGRQFSNSRSEMNVSTLELGDSALYLCASSVEGVQETQYFGPGTRLLVL.

This chain links TRBV12-5 with TRBJ2-5; no reliable D call. The CDR3 loop spans 14 amino acids. V shed 1 base and J shed 1 base, with 7 bases lying between them. Germline assignment: CDR1 LGHNT and CDR2 FRNRAP. CDR3 protein: CASGLGLGQETQYF. In DNA, the CDR3 is TGTGCTAGTGGTTTGGGGTTGGGCCAAGAGACCCAGTACTTC.

The chain has TRBV12-3 or TRBV12-4 and TRBJ2-6; D is uncertain. V gave up 5 bases and J gave up 3 bases, with 11 bases separating them. This CDR3 region has 15 residues. CDR3 in amino acids: CASSLNVRGANVLTF. Written as DNA, the CDR3 is TGTGCCAGCAGTCTCAACGTCCGTGGGGCCAACGTCCTGACTTTC.

J is TRBJ2-3 and V is TRBV6-2 or TRBV6-3; 10 bases agree with TRBD2. Unmatched junction bases numbered 6, after V lost 6 bases and J lost 3 bases. The CDR3 sequence is 15 residues long. The V gene's germline CDR1 is MNHEY and CDR2 SVGEGT. CDR3 sequence: CASSPSGSRTDTQYF. The CDR3 nucleotides are TGTGCCAGCAGCCCTAGCGGGAGTAGGACAGATACGCAGTATTTT.

V and J are TRBV5-1 and TRBJ2-1; D is possibly TRBD1 (5 bases). The CDR3 loop spans 14 amino acids. Germline V gives CDR1 SGHRS, CDR2 YFSETQ. V dropped 0 bases and J dropped 5 bases, with 9 bases sitting between them. The CDR3: CASSLGQRNNEQFF. DNA for the CDR3: TGCGCCAGCAGCTTGGGACAGCGAAACAATGAGCAGTTCTTC.

This clonotype was picked up a small number of times. The chain links TRBV18 to TRBJ2-3, with 8 bases identical to TRBD1. The CDR3 consists of 15 residues. Trimming took 4 bases from V and 6 from J; bases not matched to a gene: 9. CDR1 KGHSH and CDR2 LQKENI come from the germline V gene. CDR3 DNA sequence: TGTGCCAGCTCACGGGATGGACAGGGTTTGGATACGCAGTATTTT. This sequence encodes CASSRDGQGLDTQYF.

Comment on this clonotype: One end of the junction is discordant with germline, which a read error may explain. The rearrangement uses TRBV10-3 and TRBJ1-1, with a possible D match to TRBD1 (5 bases). CDR1 is ENHRY, CDR2 SYGVKD, per germline. This CDR3 comprises 15 residues. The CDR3 reads CAISEPGRENTEAFF. The CDR3 DNA reads TGTGCCATCAGTGAACCGGGACGGGAGAACACTGAGGCTTTCTTT.

This chain connects TRBV7-9 to TRBJ2-3, with 7 nucleotides matching TRBD2. J gave up 0 bases and V 6 bases, and 6 bases lay outside the gene matches. This CDR3 spans 15 amino acids. CDR1 and CDR2 (germline): SEHNR, FQNEAQ (reference sequence). The CDR3 is CASSSGGTSTDTQYF. The CDR3 nucleotides read TGTGCCAGCAGTTCGGGGGGAACTAGCACAGATACGCAGTATTTT.

The J gene is TRBJ2-2, the V gene TRBV14; no clear D gene. Per the germline V gene, CDR1 is SGHDN and CDR2 is FVKESK. The CDR3 is 14 residues long. V was shortened by 0 bases and J by 10 bases, with 12 bases between the two germline ends. Here the CDR3 reads CASSQEFRLSELFF. The CDR3 DNA reads as TGTGCCAGCAGCCAAGAATTCCGCCTTTCGGAGCTGTTTTTT.

This chain joins TRBV7-3 and TRBJ2-5; the D gene is possibly TRBD2 (6 bases). The germline V gene encodes CDR1 SGHTA and CDR2 FQGTGA. V dropped 6 bases and J dropped 5 bases, with 16 bases sitting between them. The CDR3 runs to 14 residues. The CDR3 loop is CASSSTNGRETQYF. CDR3 nucleotides: TGTGCCAGCAGTTCCACCAATGGGAGGGAGACCCAGTACTTC.

The gene calls are TRBV15 and TRBJ2-2; D perhaps matches TRBD2 (5 bases). With 0 bases removed from V and 4 bases from J, the gap between germline ends came to 9 bases. Per the germline V gene, CDR1 is LNHNV and CDR2 is YYDKDF (reference sequence). The CDR3 runs to 15 residues. The CDR3 coding sequence is TGTGCCACCAGCAGAGAAGAGGGTGGCACCGGGGAGCTGTTTTTT. Encoded protein: CATSREEGGTGELFF.

V and J are TRBV6-1 and TRBJ2-7, with 8 positions matching TRBD2. The CDR3 is 14 amino acids. Trimming cost V 7 bases and J 3 bases; bases outside gene matches: 8. CDR1 and CDR2 (germline): MNHNS, SASEGT. The CDR3 region is CASTGGGAIYEQYF. CDR3 in DNA: TGTGCCAGCACCGGGGGGGGGGCGATCTACGAGCAGTACTTC.